This entry is about one T cell receptor beta chain. Which antigen it targets is not known. No base-level quality is on record; no much larger clone is a single base apart. The time point label of this sample denotes: about 28 days (+/-7) after the second vaccine dose. AZD1222 recipients with second doses at about 4 weeks or about 12 weeks were pooled, because spike-specific TCR depth and breadth did not differ between schedules. Vaccinee samples were obtained from the UK trials COV001 and COV002, which included a single-blind randomized controlled phase 2/3 trial of AZD1222 (ChAdOx1 nCoV-19) in healthy adults. For TCRbeta chain sequencing, PBMC samples from trial participants were taken at day 0 and at day 28 after the second dose. This specimen comes from a study of T cell responses to AZD1222 COVID-19 vaccine (dated by TCRdb to 2020 to 2023). With regard to the full study: TCR sequencing covered more than 230 trial participants: 207 given two doses of AZD1222 and 26 given two doses of MenACWY control vaccine. Enrollment into the trials was organized by age into subgroups of 18-55, 56-69 and 70-plus years, and those subgroups contained roughly 140, 27 and 60 TCR-sequenced participants, respectively.

The CDR3 regions of human TCRbeta chains were subjected to immunosequencing. Per the authors' processing: TCRs in the repertoires were compared against a reference library of SARS-CoV-2-specific TCRs that had been generated with the MIRA antigen-specificity platform. Breadth was defined as the fraction of unique TCRs that were SARS-CoV-2-associated, and depth was defined as the fraction of total T cells that were SARS-CoV-2-associated. Using the MIRA data, every spike-specific TCR was mapped to the spike region that the TCR reacted to and assigned to either a CD4 or a CD8 class. Log10-transformed breadth and depth values were compared by one-way ANOVA with Sidak's multiple comparisons tests. TCRdb's version of the immuneACCESS table is confined to in-frame rearrangements and falls short of the full clone set. An unresolved V gene accounts for under half of the shortfall where checked; the remainder is of unknown origin. V and J calls and clone size are those listed in that table; D and trimming were worked out from the DNA. The sample has approximately 24,000 clones on record, 80% to 90% of them singletons. Around 2.7% of the sample lies in the top ten.

The CDR3 numbers 14 residues from cysteine through phenylalanine. The read is trimmed to its CDR3 DNA, 42 bases read in frame from base 1. Per the germline V gene, MNHEY is the CDR1 and SVGEGT is the CDR2. Between the V and J ends, shortened by 0 bases and 11 bases respectively, the junction contains 16 bases. The study at large found these results: Conclusions about previously exposed vaccinees were limited because only five to seven AZD1222 recipients were SARS-CoV-2 seropositive at baseline. The 56-69-year group was small, and its depth increase did not reach significance, likely because of low power. CD4 TCRs associated with the vaccine covered the entire spike protein, and the dominant responses were in regions 160-218 and 743-854. Nearly half of unique spike-specific TCRs reportedly recognized epitopes outside regions mutated in the B.1.351 and B.1.1.7 variants. Participants were mostly white British and included more females than males, and it was suggested by the authors that clonal diversity may have been underestimated. After two AZD1222 doses, spike-specific TCR breadth and depth were significantly higher than at day 0 and than in MenACWY recipients. Because no day 14 peak-response samples were available, the repertoires could be characterized only after the peak T cell response.

The sequencing here drew on peripheral blood, taken 28 days after the second AZD1222 dose. The chain uses TRBV6-2 or TRBV6-3 and TRBJ1-2; no D gene can be assigned with confidence. This receptor was identified in an adult who received the AZD1222 COVID-19 vaccine. The CDR3 protein: CASSYSTAVLGYTF. The base sequence is TGTGCCAGCAGTTACTCCACGGCTGTCCTGGGGTACACCTTC.